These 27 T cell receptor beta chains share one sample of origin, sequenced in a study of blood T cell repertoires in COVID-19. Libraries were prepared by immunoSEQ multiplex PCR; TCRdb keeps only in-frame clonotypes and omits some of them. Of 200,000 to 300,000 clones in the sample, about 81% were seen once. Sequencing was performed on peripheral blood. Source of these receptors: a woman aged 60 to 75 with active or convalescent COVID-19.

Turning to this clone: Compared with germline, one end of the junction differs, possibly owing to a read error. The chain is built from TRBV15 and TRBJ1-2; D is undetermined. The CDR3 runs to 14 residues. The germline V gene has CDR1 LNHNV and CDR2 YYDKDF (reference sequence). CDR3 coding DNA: TGTGCCACCAGTAGAGACGTATTCAACTATGGCTACACCTTC. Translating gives CATSRDVFNYGYTF.

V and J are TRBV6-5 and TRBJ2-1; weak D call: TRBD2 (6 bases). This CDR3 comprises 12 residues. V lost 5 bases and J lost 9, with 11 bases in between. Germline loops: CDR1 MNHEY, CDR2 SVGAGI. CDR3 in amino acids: CASSLSGGEQFF. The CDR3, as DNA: TGTGCCAGCAGTCTTAGCGGAGGTGAGCAGTTCTTC.

CDR3 DNA: TGTGCCAGCAGACCCGACAGGGCAGGTCTCACAGATACGCAGTATTTT. This translates into CASRPDRAGLTDTQYF. The rearrangement uses TRBV5-4 and TRBJ2-3; TRBD1 matches 7 bases. Germline V gene sequence: CDR1 SGHNT, CDR2 YYREEE (reference sequence). The J segment lost 2 bases and the V segment lost 5 bases, leaving 11 bases of the junction unmatched. This CDR3 has 16 amino acids.

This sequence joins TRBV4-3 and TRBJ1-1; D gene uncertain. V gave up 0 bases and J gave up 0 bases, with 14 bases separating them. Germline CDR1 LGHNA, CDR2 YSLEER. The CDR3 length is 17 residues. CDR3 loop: CASSQEVMGVMNTEAFF. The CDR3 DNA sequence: TGCGCCAGCAGCCAAGAAGTGATGGGAGTCATGAACACTGAAGCTTTCTTT.

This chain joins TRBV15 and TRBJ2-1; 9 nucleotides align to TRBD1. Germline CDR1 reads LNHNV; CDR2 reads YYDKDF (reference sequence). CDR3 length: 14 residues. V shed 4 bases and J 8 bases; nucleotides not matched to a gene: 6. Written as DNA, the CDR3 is TGTGCCACCAGCAAGGGACAGGGTAACGATGAGCAGTTCTTC. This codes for CATSKGQGNDEQFF.

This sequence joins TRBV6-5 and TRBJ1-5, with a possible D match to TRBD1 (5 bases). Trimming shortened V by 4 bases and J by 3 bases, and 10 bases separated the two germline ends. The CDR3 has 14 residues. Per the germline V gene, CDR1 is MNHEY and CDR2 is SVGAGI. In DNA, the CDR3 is TGTGCCAGCAGTTCAACAGGTATCAATCAGCCCCAGCATTTT. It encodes CASSSTGINQPQHF.

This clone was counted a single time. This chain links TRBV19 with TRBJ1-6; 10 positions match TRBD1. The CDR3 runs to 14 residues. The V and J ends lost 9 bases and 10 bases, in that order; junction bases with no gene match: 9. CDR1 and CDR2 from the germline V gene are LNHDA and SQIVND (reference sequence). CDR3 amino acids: CASQKGQGGSPLHF. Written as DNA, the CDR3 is TGTGCCAGCCAAAAAGGACAGGGGGGCTCACCCCTCCACTTT.

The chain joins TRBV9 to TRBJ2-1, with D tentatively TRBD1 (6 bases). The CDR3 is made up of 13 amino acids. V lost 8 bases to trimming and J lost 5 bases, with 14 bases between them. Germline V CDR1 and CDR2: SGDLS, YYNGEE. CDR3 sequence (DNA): TGTGCCAGTGGCATCCAGGGGAACAATGAGCAGTTCTTC. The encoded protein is CASGIQGNNEQFF.

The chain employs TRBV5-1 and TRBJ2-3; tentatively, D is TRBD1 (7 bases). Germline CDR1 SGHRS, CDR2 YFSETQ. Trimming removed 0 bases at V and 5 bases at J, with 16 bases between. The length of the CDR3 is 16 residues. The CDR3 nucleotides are TGCGCCAGCAGCTTGGCCGGGACCCAGGGGGGAGATACGCAGTATTTT. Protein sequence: CASSLAGTQGGDTQYF.

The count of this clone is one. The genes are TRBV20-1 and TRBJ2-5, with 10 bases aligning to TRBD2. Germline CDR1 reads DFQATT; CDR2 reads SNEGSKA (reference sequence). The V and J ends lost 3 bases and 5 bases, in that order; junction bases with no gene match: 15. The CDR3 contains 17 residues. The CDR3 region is CSASLLAGAWDGETQYF. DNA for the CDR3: TGCAGTGCTAGTTTGCTAGCGGGGGCCTGGGATGGGGAGACCCAGTACTTC.

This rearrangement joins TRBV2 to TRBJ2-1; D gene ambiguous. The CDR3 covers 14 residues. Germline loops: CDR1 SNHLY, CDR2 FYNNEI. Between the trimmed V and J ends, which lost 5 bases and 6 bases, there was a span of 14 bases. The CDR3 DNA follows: TGTGCCAGCAGTTCACCGACTTTTTTCAATGAGCAGTTCTTC. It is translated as CASSSPTFFNEQFF.

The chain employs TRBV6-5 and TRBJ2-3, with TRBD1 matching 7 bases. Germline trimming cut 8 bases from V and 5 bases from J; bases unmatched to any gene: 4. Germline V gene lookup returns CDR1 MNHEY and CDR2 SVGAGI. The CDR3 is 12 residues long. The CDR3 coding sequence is TGTGCCAGCGGGGACAGAAGAGATACGCAGTATTTT. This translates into CASGDRRDTQYF.

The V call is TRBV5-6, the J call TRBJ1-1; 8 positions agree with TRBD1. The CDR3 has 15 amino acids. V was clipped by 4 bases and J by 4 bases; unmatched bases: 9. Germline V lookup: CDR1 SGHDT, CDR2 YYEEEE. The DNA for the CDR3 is TGTGCCAGCAGCAGGGGACAGGTCCGAGGCACTGAAGCTTTCTTT. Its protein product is CASSRGQVRGTEAFF.

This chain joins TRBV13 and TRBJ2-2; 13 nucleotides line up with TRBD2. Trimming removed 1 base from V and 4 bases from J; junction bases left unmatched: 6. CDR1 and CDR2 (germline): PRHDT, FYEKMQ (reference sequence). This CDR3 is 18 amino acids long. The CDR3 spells CASSLVLAGGPSTGELFF. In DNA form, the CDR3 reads TGTGCCAGCAGCTTAGTACTAGCGGGGGGGCCGAGCACCGGGGAGCTGTTTTTT.

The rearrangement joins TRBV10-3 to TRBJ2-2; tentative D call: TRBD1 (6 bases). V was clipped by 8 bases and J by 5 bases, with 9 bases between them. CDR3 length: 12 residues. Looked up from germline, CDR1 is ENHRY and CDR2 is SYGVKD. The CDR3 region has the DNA TGTGCCATCCGAACAGGGACCGGGGAGCTGTTTTTT. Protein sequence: CAIRTGTGELFF.

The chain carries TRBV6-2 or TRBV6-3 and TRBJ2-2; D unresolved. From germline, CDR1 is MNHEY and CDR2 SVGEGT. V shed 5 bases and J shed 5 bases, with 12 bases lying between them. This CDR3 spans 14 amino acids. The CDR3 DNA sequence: TGTGCCAGCAGTGCCAGACTGGCTACCGGGGAGCTGTTTTTT. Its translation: CASSARLATGELFF.

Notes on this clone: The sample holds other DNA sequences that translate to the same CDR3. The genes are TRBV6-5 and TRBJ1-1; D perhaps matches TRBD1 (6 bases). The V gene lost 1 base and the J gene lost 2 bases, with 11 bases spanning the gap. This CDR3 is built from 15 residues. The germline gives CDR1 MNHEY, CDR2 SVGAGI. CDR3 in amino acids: CASSYYGTPNTEAFF. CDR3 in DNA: TGTGCCAGCAGTTACTACGGGACACCCAACACTGAAGCTTTCTTT.

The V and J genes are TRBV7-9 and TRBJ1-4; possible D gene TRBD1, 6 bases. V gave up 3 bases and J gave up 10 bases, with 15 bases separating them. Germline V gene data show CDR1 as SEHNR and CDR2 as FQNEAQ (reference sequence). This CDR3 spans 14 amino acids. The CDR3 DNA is TGTGCCAGCAGCTTCACTACAGGGAAAGTAAAACTGTTTTTT. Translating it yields CASSFTTGKVKLFF.

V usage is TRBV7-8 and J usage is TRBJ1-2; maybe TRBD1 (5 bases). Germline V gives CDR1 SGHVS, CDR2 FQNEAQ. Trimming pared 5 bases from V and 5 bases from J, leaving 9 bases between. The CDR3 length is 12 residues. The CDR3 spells CASSPQGYGYTF. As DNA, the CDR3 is TGTGCCAGCAGCCCGCAGGGTTATGGCTACACCTTC.

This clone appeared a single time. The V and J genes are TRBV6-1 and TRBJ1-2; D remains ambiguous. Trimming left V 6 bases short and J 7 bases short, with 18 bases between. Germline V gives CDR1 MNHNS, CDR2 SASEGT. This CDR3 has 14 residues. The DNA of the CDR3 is TGTGCCAGCAGCCCCCGCGGAGGAGTGGGTGGCTACACCTTC. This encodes CASSPRGGVGGYTF.

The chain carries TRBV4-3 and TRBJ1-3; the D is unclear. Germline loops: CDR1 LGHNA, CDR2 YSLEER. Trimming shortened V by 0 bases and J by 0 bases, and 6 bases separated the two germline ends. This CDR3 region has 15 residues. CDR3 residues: CASSQERVSGNTIYF. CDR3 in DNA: TGCGCCAGCAGCCAAGAACGGGTCTCTGGAAACACCATATATTTT.

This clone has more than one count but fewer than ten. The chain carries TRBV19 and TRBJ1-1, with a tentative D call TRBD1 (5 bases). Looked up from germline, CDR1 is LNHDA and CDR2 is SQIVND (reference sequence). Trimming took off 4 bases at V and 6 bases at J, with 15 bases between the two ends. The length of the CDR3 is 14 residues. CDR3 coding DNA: TGTGCCAGTAGTAATTGGAGGGGTTACCCTGAAGCTTTCTTT. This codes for CASSNWRGYPEAFF.

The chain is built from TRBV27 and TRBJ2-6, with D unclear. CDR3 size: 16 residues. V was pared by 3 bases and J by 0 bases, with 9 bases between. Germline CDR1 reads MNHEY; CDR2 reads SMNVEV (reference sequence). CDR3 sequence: CASSLGAVSGANVLTF. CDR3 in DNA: TGTGCCAGCAGTTTGGGCGCCGTCTCTGGGGCCAACGTCCTGACTTTC.

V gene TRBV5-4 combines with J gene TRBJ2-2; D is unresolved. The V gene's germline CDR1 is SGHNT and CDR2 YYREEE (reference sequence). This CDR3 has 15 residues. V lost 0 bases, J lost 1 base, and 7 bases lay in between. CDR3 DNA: TGTGCCAGCAGCTTGGCACAGCTGAACACCGGGGAGCTGTTTTTT. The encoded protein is CASSLAQLNTGELFF.

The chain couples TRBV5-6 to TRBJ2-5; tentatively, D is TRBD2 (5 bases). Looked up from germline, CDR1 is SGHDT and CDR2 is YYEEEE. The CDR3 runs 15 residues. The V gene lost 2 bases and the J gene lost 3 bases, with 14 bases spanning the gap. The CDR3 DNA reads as TGTGCCAGCAGCTTATCGGGGATTGGAGAAGAGACCCAGTACTTC. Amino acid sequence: CASSLSGIGEETQYF. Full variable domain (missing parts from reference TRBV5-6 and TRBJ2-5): DAGVTQSPTHLIKTRGQQVTLRCSPKSGHDTVSWYQQALGQGPQFIFQYYEEEERQRGNFPDRFSGHQFPNYSSELNVNALLLGDSALYLCASSLSGIGEETQYFGPGTRLLVL.

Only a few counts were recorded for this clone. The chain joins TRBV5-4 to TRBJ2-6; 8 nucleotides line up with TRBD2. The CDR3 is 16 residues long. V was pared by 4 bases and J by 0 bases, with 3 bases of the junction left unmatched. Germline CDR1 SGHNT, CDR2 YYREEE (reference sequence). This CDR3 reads CASSPGGSSGANVLTF. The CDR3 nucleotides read TGTGCCAGCAGCCCGGGGGGGAGCTCTGGGGCCAACGTCCTGACTTTC.

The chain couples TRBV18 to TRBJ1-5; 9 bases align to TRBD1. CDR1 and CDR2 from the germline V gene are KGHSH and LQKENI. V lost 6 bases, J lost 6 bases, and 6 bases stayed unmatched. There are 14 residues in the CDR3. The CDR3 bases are TGTGCCAGCTCTCAGGGACAGGGCGGTCAGCCCCAGCATTTT. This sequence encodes CASSQGQGGQPQHF.